These 3 T cell receptor beta chains share one sample of origin, sequenced in a study of identical twins. TCRdb ran MiXCR on the 5' RACE reads and lists one entry per CDR3 protein. The sample contains 700,000 to 950,000 distinct CDR3 sequences, 9% to 15% of which appear only once. These sequences were also reported in another study, on yellow fever vaccine responses in identical twins.

Source material: PBMCs. Receptors originate from a woman aged 18-29 years in good health.

The CDR3 nucleotides read TGTGCCAGCAGTTTATTCCCCCATCAGCCCCAGCATTTT. Translation: CASSLFPHQPQHF. The rearrangement joins TRBV27 to TRBJ1-5; D gene uncertain. The V end lost 1 base, the J end lost 5 bases, and 6 bases lay between the germline ends. This CDR3 has 13 amino acids. Germline CDR1 reads MNHEY; CDR2 reads SMNVEV (reference sequence).

This clonotype occurred a few times. The V and J genes are TRBV20-1 and TRBJ1-2; D possibly corresponds to TRBD1 (5 bases). The ends were cut back, 6 bases at V and 2 bases at J, with 10 bases in the middle. Per the germline V gene, CDR1 is DFQATT and CDR2 is SNEGSKA (reference sequence). The CDR3 is made up of 12 amino acids. CDR3 coding DNA: TGCAGTGCACCTAAGGGGAACTATGGCTACACCTTC. Its translation: CSAPKGNYGYTF.

This clonotype was found a few times. The rearrangement uses TRBV9 and TRBJ2-7; no reliable D call. Trimming stripped 3 bases from V and 2 bases from J, with 9 bases between. Germline V CDR1 and CDR2: SGDLS, YYNGEE. This CDR3 comprises 13 residues. The CDR3 nucleotides read TGTGCCAGCAGCGGTAACCCTGCCTACGAGCAGTACTTC. Translated, it gives CASSGNPAYEQYF.